A single T cell receptor (beta chain) is shown here with its context. The sample belongs to a study of technical replicates of blood from a few donors. Data came from immunoSEQ multiplex PCR; TCRdb stores just in-frame clones and leaves some out. The sample yields tens of thousands of clones, about 94% seen once. This TCR derives from a human donor in good health. Sequenced sample: T cells isolated from PBMCs.

In DNA, the CDR3 is TGTGCCAGCAGCTTAGGCGGGAGCACAGATACGCAGTATTTT. Amino acids: CASSLGGSTDTQYF. The V call is TRBV11-2, the J call TRBJ2-3, with D perhaps matching TRBD2 (5 bases). The germline V and J ends were trimmed by 1 base and 0 bases, with 5 bases remaining between them. The CDR3 consists of 14 residues. Germline V gene data show CDR1 as SGHAT and CDR2 as FQNNGV.